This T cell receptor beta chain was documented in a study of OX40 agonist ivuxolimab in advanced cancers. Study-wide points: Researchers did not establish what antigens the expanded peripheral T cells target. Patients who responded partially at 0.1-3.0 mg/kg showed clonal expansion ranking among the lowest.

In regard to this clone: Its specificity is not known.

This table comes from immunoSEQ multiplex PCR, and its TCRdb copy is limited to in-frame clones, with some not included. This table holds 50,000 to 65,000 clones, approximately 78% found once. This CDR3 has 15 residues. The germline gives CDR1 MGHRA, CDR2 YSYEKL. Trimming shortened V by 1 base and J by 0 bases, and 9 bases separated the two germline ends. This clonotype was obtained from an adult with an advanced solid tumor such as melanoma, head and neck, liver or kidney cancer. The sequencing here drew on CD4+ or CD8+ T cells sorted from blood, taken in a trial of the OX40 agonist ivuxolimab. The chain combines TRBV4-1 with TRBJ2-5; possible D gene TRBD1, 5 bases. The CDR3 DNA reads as TGCGCCAGCAGCCAAGCGACAGTGTACCAAGAGACCCAGTACTTC. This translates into CASSQATVYQETQYF.